This TCR beta chain was identified during a study of OX40 agonist ivuxolimab in advanced cancers. TCRdb's table, derived via immunoSEQ multiplex PCR, lists solely in-frame clones and lacks some. This table holds around 69,000 clones, approximately 83% found once. Germline loops: CDR1 LGHNT, CDR2 FRNRAP. V shed 0 bases, J shed 5 bases, and the junction held 10 bases outside the gene matches. This CDR3 has 16 amino acids. The chain couples TRBV12-5 to TRBJ2-7, with TRBD2 matching over 7 bases. The sample consisted of CD4+ or CD8+ T cells sorted from blood, taken in a trial of the OX40 agonist ivuxolimab. The receptor's source is an adult with an advanced solid tumor such as melanoma, head and neck, liver or kidney cancer. The CDR3 DNA reads TGTGCTAGTGGTTTGGTACTAGGACTAGAACTTCACGAGCAGTACTTC. It translates to CASGLVLGLELHEQYF.